This record looks at one TCR beta chain sequence and its context. Its antigen is as yet unknown. Random hexamers served to reverse transcribe roughly 0.45 to 1 ug RNA. A multiplex approach, immunoSEQ multiplex PCR, amplified TCR beta CDR3 across 54 Vbeta and 13 Jbeta. Using its own MiXCR run on the immunoSEQ multiplex PCR reads, TCRdb lists one record per CDR3 protein. Of tens of thousands of distinct CDR3 sequences in the sample, around 93% were seen once. The authors carried out high-throughput sequencing of TCR beta. They applied it to CD8+ and CD4+ T cells obtained from blood. The data stem from a study of CD8 T cells in Susac syndrome. Overall study results and limits: Within total CD8+ repertoires, some 15 Susac-specific public clones were found, and within CD8+ TEMRA repertoires, several. Susac CD8+ cells expanded clonally the most in TEMRA cells and in active patients.

Germline values: CDR1 SGHRS, CDR2 YFSETQ. The V and J ends lost 4 bases and 4 bases respectively, with 14 bases between them. The CDR3 runs 14 residues. Sample: CD8+ T cells from PBMCs. The TCR comes from a human donor with Susac syndrome. The chain is built from TRBV5-1 and TRBJ1-1, with D maybe TRBD1 (5 bases). The chain's CDR3 is CASSEDIVLTEAFF. The CDR3 region has the DNA TGCGCCAGCAGCGAGGACATCGTCCTCACTGAAGCTTTCTTT.